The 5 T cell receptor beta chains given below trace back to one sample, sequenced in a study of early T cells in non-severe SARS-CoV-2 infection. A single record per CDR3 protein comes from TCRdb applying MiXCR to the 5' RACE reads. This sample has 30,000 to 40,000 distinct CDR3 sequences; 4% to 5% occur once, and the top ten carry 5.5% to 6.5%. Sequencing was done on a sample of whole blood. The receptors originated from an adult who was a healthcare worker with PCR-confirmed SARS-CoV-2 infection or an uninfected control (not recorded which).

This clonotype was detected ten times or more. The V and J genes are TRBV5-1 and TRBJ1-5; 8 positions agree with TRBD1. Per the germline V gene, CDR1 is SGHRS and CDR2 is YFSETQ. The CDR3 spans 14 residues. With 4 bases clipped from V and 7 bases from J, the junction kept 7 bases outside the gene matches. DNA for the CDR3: TGCGCCAGCAGCGATGACAGGGGCGGCCAGCCCCAGCATTTT. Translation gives CASSDDRGGQPQHF.

CDR3 in amino acids: CSVEDLRGSGAGELFF. The DNA for the CDR3 is TGCAGCGTTGAAGATCTTCGCGGGAGCGGGGCCGGGGAGCTGTTTTTT. The rearrangement links TRBV29-1 to TRBJ2-2; TRBD2 matches at 7 bases. Per the germline V gene, CDR1 is SQVTM and CDR2 is ANQGSEA. Trimming cost V 0 bases and J 6 bases; bases outside gene matches: 10. The CDR3 covers 16 residues.

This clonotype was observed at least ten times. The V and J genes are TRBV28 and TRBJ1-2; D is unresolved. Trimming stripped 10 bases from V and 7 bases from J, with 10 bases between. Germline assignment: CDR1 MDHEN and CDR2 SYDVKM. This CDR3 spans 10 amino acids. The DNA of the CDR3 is TGTGCCACACAGACAAGTGGCTACACCTTC. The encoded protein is CATQTSGYTF.

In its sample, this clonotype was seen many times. The CDR3 spells CASSQDPKGNIQYF. The CDR3 DNA follows: TGCGCCAGCAGCCAAGATCCTAAGGGAAACATTCAGTACTTC. V is TRBV4-1 and J is TRBJ2-4; no reliable D call. V lost 0 bases to trimming and J lost 6 bases, with 9 bases between them. CDR3 length: 14 residues. Germline loops: CDR1 MGHRA, CDR2 YSYEKL.

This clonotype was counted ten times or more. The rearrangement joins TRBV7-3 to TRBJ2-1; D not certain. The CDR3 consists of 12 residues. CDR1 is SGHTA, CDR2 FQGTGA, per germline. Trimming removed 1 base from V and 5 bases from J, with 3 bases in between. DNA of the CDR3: TGTGCCAGCAGCTTAAATCACAATGAGCAGTTCTTC. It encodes CASSLNHNEQFF.